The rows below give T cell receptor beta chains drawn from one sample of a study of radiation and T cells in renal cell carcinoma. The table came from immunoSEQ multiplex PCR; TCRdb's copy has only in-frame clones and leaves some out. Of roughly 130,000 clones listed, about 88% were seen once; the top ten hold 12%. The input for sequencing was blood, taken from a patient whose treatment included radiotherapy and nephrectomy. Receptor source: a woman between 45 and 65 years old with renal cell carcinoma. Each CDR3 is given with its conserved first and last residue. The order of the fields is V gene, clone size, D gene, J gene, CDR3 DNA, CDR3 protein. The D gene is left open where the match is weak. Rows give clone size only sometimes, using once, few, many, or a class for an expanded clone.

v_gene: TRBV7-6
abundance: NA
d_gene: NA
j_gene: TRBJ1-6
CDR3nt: TGTGCCAGCAGCAAGGACGGGTATAATTCACCCCTCCACTTT
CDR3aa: CASSKDGYNSPLHF

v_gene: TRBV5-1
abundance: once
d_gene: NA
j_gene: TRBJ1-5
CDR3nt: TGCGCCAGCAGCTTGACGCCAGGGGTGTCTCAGCCCCAGCATTTT
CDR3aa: CASSLTPGVSQPQHF

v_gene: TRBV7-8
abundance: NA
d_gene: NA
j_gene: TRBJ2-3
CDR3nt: TGTGCCAGCAGCTTAAATGGCGGGGGCCCCACAGATACGCAGTATTTT
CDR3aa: CASSLNGGGPTDTQYF

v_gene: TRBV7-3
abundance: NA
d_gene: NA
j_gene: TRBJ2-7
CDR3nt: TGTGCCAGCAGCTTACAGGGCAGCTCCTACGAGCAGTACTTC
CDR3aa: CASSLQGSSYEQYF

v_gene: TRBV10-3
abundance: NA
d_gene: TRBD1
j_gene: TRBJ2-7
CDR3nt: TGTGCCATCAGTGATACAGGGGGTAACTCCTACGAGCAGTACTTC
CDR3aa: CAISDTGGNSYEQYF

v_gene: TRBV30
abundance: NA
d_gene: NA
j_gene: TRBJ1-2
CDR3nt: TGTGCCTGGATTGGCGGCGAGACCTATGGCTACACCTTC
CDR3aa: CAWIGGETYGYTF

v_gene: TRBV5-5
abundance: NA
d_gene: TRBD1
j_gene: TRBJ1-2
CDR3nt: TGTGCCAGCAGCTTCGGGGACAGTAGTTCCTATGGCTACACCTTC
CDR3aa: CASSFGDSSSYGYTF

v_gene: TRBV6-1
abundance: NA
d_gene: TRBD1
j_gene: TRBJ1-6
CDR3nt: TGTGCCAGCAGTGGGCCCCGACAGGGGGCCCTCTATAATTCACCCCTCCACTTT
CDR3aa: CASSGPRQGALYNSPLHF

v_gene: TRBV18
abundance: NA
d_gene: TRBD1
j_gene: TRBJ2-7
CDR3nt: TGTGCCAGCTCACCAGACAGGGACGACGAGCAGTACTTC
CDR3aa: CASSPDRDDEQYF

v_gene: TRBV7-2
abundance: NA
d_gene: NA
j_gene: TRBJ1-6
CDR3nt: TGTGCCAGCCTGGGATCCGACACTTATAATTCACCCCTCCACTTT
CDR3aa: CASLGSDTYNSPLHF

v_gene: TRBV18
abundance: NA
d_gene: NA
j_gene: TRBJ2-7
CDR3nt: TGTGCCAGCTCACCTTCCCGGGGCGAGCAGTACTTC
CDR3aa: CASSPSRGEQYF

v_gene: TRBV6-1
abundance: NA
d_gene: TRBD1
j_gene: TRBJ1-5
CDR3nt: TGTGCCAGCAGCAAGGGACAGGGGGGACAGCCCCAGCATTTT
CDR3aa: CASSKGQGGQPQHF

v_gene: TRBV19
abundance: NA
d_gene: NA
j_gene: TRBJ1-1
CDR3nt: TGTGCCAGTAGTATACTAAGGATAGATGACACTGAAGCTTTCTTT
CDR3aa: CASSILRIDDTEAFF

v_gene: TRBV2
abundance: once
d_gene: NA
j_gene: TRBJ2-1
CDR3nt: TGTGCCAGCAGTGCCCCCCTAGCTGAGCAGTTCTTC
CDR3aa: CASSAPLAEQFF

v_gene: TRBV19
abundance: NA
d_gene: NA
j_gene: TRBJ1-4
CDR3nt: TGTGCCAGTAGTATCCAGGGAGTAGGTAATGAAAAACTGTTTTTT
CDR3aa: CASSIQGVGNEKLFF

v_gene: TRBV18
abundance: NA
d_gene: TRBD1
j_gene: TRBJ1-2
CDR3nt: TGTGCCAGCTCACCGGAAAGGACAGGGGATAACTATGGCTACACCTTC
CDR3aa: CASSPERTGDNYGYTF

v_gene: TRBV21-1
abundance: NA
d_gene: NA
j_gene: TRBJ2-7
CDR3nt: NA
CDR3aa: CASSKVGAGSPSTYEQYF

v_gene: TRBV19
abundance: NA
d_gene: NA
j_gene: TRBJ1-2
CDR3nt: TGTGCCAGTAGTATGGGACCGCCCTATGGCTACACCTTC
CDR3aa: CASSMGPPYGYTF

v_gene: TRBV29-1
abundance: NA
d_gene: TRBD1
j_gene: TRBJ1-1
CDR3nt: TGCAGCGTTCAGGGACAGGGAGACACTGAAGCTTTCTTT
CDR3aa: CSVQGQGDTEAFF

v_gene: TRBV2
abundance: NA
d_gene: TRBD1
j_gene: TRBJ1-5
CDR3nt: TGTGCCAGCACTCGGGACAGACTCAATCAGCCCCAGCATTTT
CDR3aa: CASTRDRLNQPQHF

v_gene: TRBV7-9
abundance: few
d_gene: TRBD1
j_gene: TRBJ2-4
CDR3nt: TGTGCCAGCAGCCCCGTGGGGACAGGGAGGGAGCAAAACATTCAGTACTTC
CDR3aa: CASSPVGTGREQNIQYF

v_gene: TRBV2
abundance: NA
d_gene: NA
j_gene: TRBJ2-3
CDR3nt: TGTGCCAGCAAGAAGTTCACAGATACGCAGTATTTT
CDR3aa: CASKKFTDTQYF

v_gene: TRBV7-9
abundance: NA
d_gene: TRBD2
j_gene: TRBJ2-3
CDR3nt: TGTGCCAGCAGCTCACGGGGGAGCGGGGGGGCGACGAGAACAGATACGCAGTATTTT
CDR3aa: CASSSRGSGGATRTDTQYF

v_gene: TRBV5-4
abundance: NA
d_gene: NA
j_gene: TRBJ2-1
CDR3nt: TGTGCCAGCAGCTTAGACAGGCGGTCCAACAATGAGCAGTTCTTC
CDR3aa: CASSLDRRSNNEQFF

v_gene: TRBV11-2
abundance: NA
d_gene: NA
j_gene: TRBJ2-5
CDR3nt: TGTGCCAGCAGCTGGGGGCCTAGTGGCCAAGAGACCCAGTACTTC
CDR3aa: CASSWGPSGQETQYF

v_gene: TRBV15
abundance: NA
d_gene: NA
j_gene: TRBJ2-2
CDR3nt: TGTGCCACCAGCAGAGATGGGCGGGTCGGGGAGCTGTTTTTT
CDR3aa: CATSRDGRVGELFF

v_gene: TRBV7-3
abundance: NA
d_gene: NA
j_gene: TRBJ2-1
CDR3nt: TGTGCCAGCAGCCCCCAAGGGGGGATATACAATGAGCAGTTCTTC
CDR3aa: CASSPQGGIYNEQFF

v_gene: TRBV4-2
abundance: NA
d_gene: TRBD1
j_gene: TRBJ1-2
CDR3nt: TGTGCCAGCAGCCGAGATAAACAGGGGGCCAACTATGGCTACACCTTC
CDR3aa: CASSRDKQGANYGYTF

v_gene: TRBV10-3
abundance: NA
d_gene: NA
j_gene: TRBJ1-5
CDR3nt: TGTGCCACCCGGGGCGGCTACAATCAGCCCCAGCATTTT
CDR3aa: CATRGGYNQPQHF

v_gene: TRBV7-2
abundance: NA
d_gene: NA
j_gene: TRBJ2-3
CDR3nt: TGTGCCAGCAGCTTATGGCTTTCCGGGGGAGATACGCAGTATTTT
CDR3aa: CASSLWLSGGDTQYF

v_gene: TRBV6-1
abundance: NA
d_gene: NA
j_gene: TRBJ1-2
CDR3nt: TGTGCCAGCAGTGGATACCGGGACATTGCCTCCTATGGCTACACCTTC
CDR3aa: CASSGYRDIASYGYTF